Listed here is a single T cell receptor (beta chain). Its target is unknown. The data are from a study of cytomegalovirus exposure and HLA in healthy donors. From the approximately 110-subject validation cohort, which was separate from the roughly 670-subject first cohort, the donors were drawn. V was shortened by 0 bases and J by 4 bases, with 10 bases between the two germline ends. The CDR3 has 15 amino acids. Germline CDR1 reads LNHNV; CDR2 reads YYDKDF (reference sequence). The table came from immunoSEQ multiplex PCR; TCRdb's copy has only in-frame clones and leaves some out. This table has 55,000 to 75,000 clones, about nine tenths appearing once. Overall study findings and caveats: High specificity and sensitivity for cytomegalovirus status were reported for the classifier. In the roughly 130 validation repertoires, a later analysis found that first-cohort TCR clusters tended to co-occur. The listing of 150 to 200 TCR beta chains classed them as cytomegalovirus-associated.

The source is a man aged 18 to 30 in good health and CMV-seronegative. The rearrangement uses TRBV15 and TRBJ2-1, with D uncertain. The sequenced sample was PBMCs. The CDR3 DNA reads TGTGCCACCAGCAGAGATTTGGCTTCTTACAATGAGCAGTTCTTC. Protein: CATSRDLASYNEQFF. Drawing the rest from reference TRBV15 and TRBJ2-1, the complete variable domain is DAMVIQNPRYQVTQFGKPVTLSCSQTLNHNVMYWYQQKSSQAPKLLFHYYDKDFNNEADTPDNFQSRRPNTSFCFLDIRSPGLGDTAMYLCATSRDLASYNEQFFGPGTRLTVL.